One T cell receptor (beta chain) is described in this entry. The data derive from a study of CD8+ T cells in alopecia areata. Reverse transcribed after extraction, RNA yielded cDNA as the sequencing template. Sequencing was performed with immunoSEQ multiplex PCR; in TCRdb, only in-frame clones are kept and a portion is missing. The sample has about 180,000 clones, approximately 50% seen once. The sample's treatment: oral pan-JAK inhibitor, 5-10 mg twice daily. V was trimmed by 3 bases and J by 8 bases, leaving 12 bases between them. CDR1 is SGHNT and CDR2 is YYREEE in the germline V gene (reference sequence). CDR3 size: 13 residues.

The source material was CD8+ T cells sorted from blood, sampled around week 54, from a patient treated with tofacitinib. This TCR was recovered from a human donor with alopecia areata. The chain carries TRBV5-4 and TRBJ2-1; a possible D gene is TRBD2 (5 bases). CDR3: CASSSGPGYEQFF. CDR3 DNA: TGTGCCAGCAGCTCCGGCCCGGGGTATGAGCAGTTCTTC.